The sequence of this T cell receptor (beta chain) was determined in a study of blood T cells in healthy people across ages. Using a J-beta primer mix together with a sample-barcoded 5' primer, a second PCR was run for roughly 6 to 11 cycles. TCRdb reprocessed the 5' RACE reads via MiXCR and lists one record per CDR3 protein. The sample has hundreds of thousands of distinct CDR3 sequences, over 45% seen once. Each of the donors had roughly 9.1 milliliters of peripheral blood drawn into EDTA-treated Vacutainer tubes. The CDR3 is made up of 18 amino acids. Trimming removed 6 bases at V and 3 bases at J, with 27 bases between. Per the germline V gene, CDR1 is DFQATT and CDR2 is SNEGSKA (reference sequence).

Sequences were obtained from blood. The chain is built from TRBV20-1 and TRBJ2-1; a weak D match, TRBD2 (7 bases). The sequence was collected from an older woman in good health. The CDR3 protein is CSASGDLRGRARYNEQFF. The CDR3, as DNA: TGCAGTGCGTCTGGGGACCTGAGGGGGAGGGCTCGCTACAATGAGCAGTTCTTC.